Included here is one TCR beta chain sequence, with context. No cognate antigen has been identified for it. No base qualities exist here, and no much larger clone lies one base off it. What the time point label conveys for this sample: baseline before first vaccination. The treatment or condition label, as the study defines it: meningococcal conjugate vaccine given as trial control. The vaccinee samples were drawn from two UK trials, COV001 and COV002, one of which was a single-blind randomized controlled phase 2/3 trial testing AZD1222 (ChAdOx1 nCoV-19) in healthy adults. Trial participant PBMC samples were collected at day 0 and day 28 after the second dose for TCRbeta chain sequencing. The data originate from a study of T cell responses to AZD1222 COVID-19 vaccine (dated by TCRdb to the early 2020s). About the full investigation: TCR sequencing covered more than 230 trial participants: 200 to 220 given two doses of AZD1222 and about 26 given two doses of MenACWY control vaccine. Enrollment into the trials was organized by age into subgroups of 18-55, 56-69 and 70-plus years, and those subgroups contained approximately 150, 30 and 60 TCR-sequenced participants, respectively. Overall results and qualifications from the work: CD4 TCRs associated with the vaccine covered the entire spike protein, and the dominant responses were in regions 160-218 and 743-854. Reportedly, close to half of the unique spike-specific TCRs recognized epitopes lying outside the regions that are mutated in the B.1.351 and B.1.1.7 variants. In the small 56-69-year group, the increase in depth fell short of significance, most likely because of low power. Spike-specific TCR breadth and depth rose significantly after two AZD1222 doses compared with day 0 and with MenACWY recipients. Conclusions about previously exposed vaccinees are limited because only five to seven AZD1222 recipients were SARS-CoV-2 seropositive at baseline. Participants were mostly white British and included more females than males, and it was suggested by the authors that clonal diversity may have been underestimated. Because no day 14 peak-response samples were available, the repertoires could be characterized only after the peak T cell response.

The CDR3 regions of human TCRbeta chains were subjected to immunosequencing. For the original study's pipeline: Repertoire TCRs were checked for matches against a reference library of SARS-CoV-2-specific TCRs that had been generated using the MIRA antigen-specificity platform. Breadth meant the fraction of unique TCRs that were SARS-CoV-2-associated, whereas depth meant the fraction of total T cells that were SARS-CoV-2-associated. Using the MIRA data, each spike-specific TCR was mapped to the spike region that the TCR reacts to and placed in a CD4 or CD8 class. Log10-transformed breadth and depth values were compared by one-way ANOVA with Sidak's multiple comparisons tests. The immuneACCESS repertoire file appears here via TCRdb, limited to in-frame rearrangements. These files lack a portion of the clones; in checked studies, under half of the deficit traces to unresolved V genes, and the cause of the others is not known. V and J calls plus clone size are reproduced from that table; the DNA served to infer D and trimming. This sample comprises 200,000 or so clones, 85% to 90% of them detected only once. The ten largest clonotypes hold less than 3% of the sample.

At the junction V is shortened by 8 bases and J by 4 bases; bases outside the gene matches: 4. Taken from cysteine to phenylalanine, the CDR3 has 12 residues. The read is trimmed to its CDR3 DNA, 36 bases read in frame from base 1. The sample consisted of peripheral blood, taken on day 0 of MenACWY control vaccination. This sequence was found in an adult in good health. This chain joins TRBV23-1 to TRBJ2-5; 7 nucleotides in the junction match TRBD2. TRBV23-1 is an ORF, with its function uncertain. The CDR3 reads as follows: CASVRGGETQYF. The DNA sequence reads TGCGCCAGCGTACGCGGGGGAGAGACCCAGTACTTC.